The 29 T cell receptor beta chains below all came from one sample that was sequenced in a study of shared clonotypes between healthy human individuals. Method: immunoSEQ multiplex PCR; TCRdb's copy keeps in-frame clones and lacks some. The data hold some 500,000 clones, with more than 70% observed a single time. Sample: PBMCs. The receptors here all came from a woman between 40 and 55 years old in good health. Some clones in this sample may be carry-over from other donors' samples.

The rearrangement joins TRBV7-2 to TRBJ1-1; maybe TRBD1 (5 bases). Germline lookup yields CDR1 SGHTA and CDR2 FQGNSA. V gave up 4 bases and J gave up 6 bases, with 9 bases separating them. The CDR3 runs to 12 residues. The CDR3 here is CASSSDSPEAFF. CDR3 coding DNA: TGTGCCAGCAGCTCCGACAGTCCTGAAGCTTTCTTT. The full variable domain, completed using reference TRBV7-2 and TRBJ1-1, is GAGVSQSPSNKVTEKGKDVELRCDPISGHTALYWYRQSLGQGLEFLIYFQGNSAPDKSGLPSDRFSAERTGGSVSTLTIQRTQQEDSAVYLCASSSDSPEAFFGQGTRLTVV.

The chain recombines TRBV10-3 with TRBJ2-5, with 8 positions matching TRBD1. Looked up from germline, CDR1 is ENHRY and CDR2 is SYGVKD. V shed 3 bases and J 7 bases; nucleotides not matched to a gene: 1. The CDR3 is 12 residues long. CDR3: CAISDQGATQYF. Written as DNA, the CDR3 is TGTGCCATCAGTGATCAGGGGGCGACCCAGTACTTC.

Here the CDR3 DNA reads TGTGCCAGCAGTAAAGACAGAGCCAGCTCTGGGGCCAACGTCCTGACTTTC. Encoded protein: CASSKDRASSGANVLTF. The chain is built from TRBV27 and TRBJ2-6; D might be TRBD1 (5 bases). The CDR3 consists of 17 residues. Between the trimmed V and J ends, which lost 5 bases and 0 bases, there was a span of 14 bases. Germline loops: CDR1 MNHEY, CDR2 SMNVEV (reference sequence).

A remark on this clone: A far larger clone is a single base away, which makes a read error likely. The conserved final phenylalanine or tryptophan is absent from the CDR3, which likely points to a read error. The V call is TRBV4-2, the J call TRBJ1-2; 9 nucleotides line up with TRBD1. The V gene's germline CDR1 is LGHNA and CDR2 YNFKEQ. The CDR3 loop spans 16 amino acids. J gave up 5 bases and V 0 bases, and 7 bases lay outside the gene matches. CDR3 nucleotide sequence: TGTGCCAGCAGCCAAGACTTTGGGGACAGGGATTATGGCTACACCCTC. Residues: CASSQDFGDRDYGYTL.

Only a few counts were recorded for this clone. The genes are TRBV6-5 and TRBJ2-7; D could derive from TRBD1 or TRBD2 (5 bases each). The V and J ends lost 2 bases and 5 bases respectively, with 19 bases between them. Germline CDR1 reads MNHEY; CDR2 reads SVGAGI. CDR3 length: 16 residues. The CDR3: CASSYGRGGYPNEQYF. Written as DNA, the CDR3 is TGTGCCAGCAGTTACGGAAGGGGCGGGTACCCGAACGAGCAGTACTTC.

V usage is TRBV9 and J usage is TRBJ2-7; 7 bases map to TRBD2. Losses at the gene ends were 0 bases for V and 0 bases for J; bases not matched to a gene: 3. The CDR3 is made up of 15 amino acids. Per the germline V gene, CDR1 is SGDLS and CDR2 is YYNGEE. The DNA of the CDR3 is TGTGCCAGCAGCGTAGCCCTAGCGGACTCCTACGAGCAGTACTTC. Translating it yields CASSVALADSYEQYF.

A word on this clone: Given a far larger clone just one base away, this is likely a sequencing read error. Other DNA sequences of this sample code for an identical CDR3. This chain connects TRBV2 to TRBJ2-7; 13 nucleotides align to TRBD2. Germline CDR1 and CDR2: SNHLY and FYNNEI. The length of the CDR3 is 15 residues. The CDR3 here is CASSERTSGSYEQYF. CDR3 in DNA: TGTGCTAGCAGTGAAAGGACTAGCGGGAGTTACGAGCAGTACTTC.

This sequence joins TRBV2 and TRBJ2-3; TRBD2 matches at 16 bases. The CDR3 covers 15 residues. The trim removed 6 bases at V and 4 bases at J, leaving 1 base unmatched. In germline, CDR1 is SNHLY, CDR2 FYNNEI. This CDR3 reads CASRGTSGRADTQYF. Here the CDR3 DNA reads TGTGCCAGCAGGGGGACTAGCGGGAGGGCAGATACGCAGTATTTT.

The rearrangement joins TRBV4-1 to TRBJ1-2; D gene uncertain. Germline V gene sequence: CDR1 MGHRA, CDR2 YSYEKL. The CDR3 extends over 19 amino acids. V was shortened by 1 base and J by 4 bases, with 25 bases between the two germline ends. The CDR3 sequence is CASSQGPAISHGFSYGYTF. CDR3 DNA sequence: TGCGCCAGCAGCCAAGGTCCGGCCATCAGCCACGGGTTCTCCTATGGCTACACCTTC.

The chain recombines TRBV27 with TRBJ1-5; no clear D. The germline V and J ends were trimmed by 4 bases and 7 bases, with 8 bases remaining between them. Germline CDR1 is MNHEY and CDR2 is SMNVEV (reference sequence). CDR3 length equals 12 residues. The CDR3 coding sequence is TGTGCCAGCAGTTCTTACGGGCAGCCCCAGCATTTT. Translation: CASSSYGQPQHF.

The V gene is TRBV5-5, the J gene TRBJ1-1; maybe TRBD1 (5 bases). The CDR3 has 13 residues. Germline values: CDR1 SGHKS, CDR2 YYEKEE (reference sequence). The V gene lost 4 bases and the J gene lost 7 bases, with 14 bases spanning the gap. The CDR3 bases are TGTGCCAGCAGCATCGGGACGGAAGATGAAGCTTTCTTT. Amino acid sequence: CASSIGTEDEAFF.

This clone was counted between two and nine times. The chain uses TRBV9 and TRBJ2-5, with 7 nucleotides matching TRBD2. TRBJ2-7 matches the DNA end more closely, so the J call is doubtful. The germline V gene has CDR1 SGDLS and CDR2 YYNGEE. The CDR3 totals 15 residues. The CDR3 protein is CASSVEGGSPYEQYF. The CDR3 bases are TGTGCCAGCAGCGTAGAGGGAGGGAGCCCCTACGAGCAGTACTTC.

The chain couples TRBV6-6 to TRBJ2-7, with D possibly matching TRBD2 (6 bases). CDR1 and CDR2 (germline): MNHNY, SVGAGI (reference sequence). Trimming stripped 7 bases from V and 0 bases from J, with 13 bases between. This CDR3 has 14 amino acids. The CDR3 bases are TGTGCCAGCAAACCAAGGGACTCCTCCTACGAGCAGTACTTC. Protein: CASKPRDSSYEQYF.

The V and J genes are TRBV9 and TRBJ2-6, with D possibly TRBD2 on 6 matching bases. V was cut by 9 bases and J by 1 base, with 11 bases left in between. The CDR3 runs 14 residues. In germline, CDR1 is SGDLS, CDR2 YYNGEE. CDR3: CAMSGGSGANVLTF. The CDR3 DNA reads as TGTGCCATGTCAGGAGGGTCTGGGGCCAACGTCCTGACTTTC.

The rearrangement links TRBV25-1 to TRBJ2-3, with 9 bases lining up with TRBD1. The CDR3 is made up of 13 amino acids. V lost 7 bases, J lost 4 bases, and 3 bases stayed unmatched. In germline, CDR1 is MGHDK, CDR2 SYGVNS. Here the CDR3 reads CASKRQGADTQYF. CDR3 coding DNA: TGTGCCAGCAAACGACAGGGGGCAGATACGCAGTATTTT.

J is TRBJ1-2 and V is TRBV28, with D unclear. The CDR3 covers 14 residues. Germline values: CDR1 MDHEN, CDR2 SYDVKM. Trimming stripped 5 bases from V and 4 bases from J, with 14 bases between. The CDR3 DNA reads TGTGCCAGCAGTAGCGACACATTTTTCTATGGCTACACCTTC. Residues: CASSSDTFFYGYTF.

This rearrangement joins TRBV25-1 to TRBJ2-1; 8 bases are shared with TRBD2. CDR1 is MGHDK, CDR2 SYGVNS, per germline. V gave up 6 bases and J gave up 8 bases; unmatched junction bases: 21. The CDR3 extends over 18 amino acids. The CDR3 spells CASRSDIVGTSWVDEQFF. The CDR3 DNA reads as TGTGCCAGCAGGTCAGACATTGTGGGGACTAGTTGGGTCGATGAGCAGTTCTTC.

This clone was counted between two and nine times. The rearrangement uses TRBV20-1 and TRBJ2-5; unclear D gene. This CDR3 contains 11 residues. Trimming stripped 5 bases from V and 2 bases from J, with 6 bases between. Germline V CDR1 and CDR2: DFQATT, SNEGSKA (reference sequence). CDR3 bases: TGCAGTGCTGAGCATCAAGAGACCCAGTACTTC. It translates to CSAEHQETQYF.

The chain couples TRBV21-1 to TRBJ2-1; the DNA was not compared with TRBD2, the D call given in the table. TRBV21-1 is classified as a pseudogene. The CDR3 totals 16 residues. CDR3 loop: CASSKAGRGSGNEQFF. The CDR3 DNA is TGTGCCAGCAGCAAAGCGGGGCGGGGAAGTGGGAATGAGCAGTTCTTC.

The chain has TRBV28 and TRBJ2-7; possible D gene TRBD2, 5 bases. The CDR3 has 16 residues. V lost 4 bases to trimming and J lost 2 bases, with 18 bases between them. Germline V CDR1 and CDR2: MDHEN, SYDVKM. DNA of the CDR3: TGTGCCAGCAGTTCCTCCTCCGCGGAGGAAACCTACGAGCAGTACTTC. This translates into CASSSSSAEETYEQYF.

This clone occurred many times. Other DNA sequences of this sample code for an identical CDR3. CDR3 nucleotides: TGTGCCAGCAGCCTGGCAGGCCCCACTGAAGCTTTCTTT. Protein: CASSLAGPTEAFF. This chain connects TRBV28 to TRBJ1-1; no reliable D call. Trimming took off 6 bases at V and 4 bases at J, with 12 bases between the two ends. CDR1 and CDR2 (germline): MDHEN, SYDVKM. The CDR3 consists of 13 residues.

This rearrangement joins TRBV6-5 to TRBJ1-1; 9 positions match TRBD1. V was clipped by 5 bases and J by 4 bases; unmatched bases: 8. The germline gives CDR1 MNHEY, CDR2 SVGAGI. The CDR3 consists of 15 residues. CDR3 bases: TGTGCCAGCAGTACGCGACAGGGGGGAGGCACTGAAGCTTTCTTT. It is translated as CASSTRQGGGTEAFF.

The J gene is TRBJ1-2, the V gene TRBV5-1, with D perhaps TRBD1 (5 bases). Per germline, CDR1 SGHRS and CDR2 YFSETQ. Trimming removed 0 bases from V and 4 bases from J, with 10 bases in between. The CDR3 covers 14 residues. As DNA, the CDR3 is TGCGCCAGCAGCTTGGACCAGGGTACCTATGGCTACACCTTC. The encoded protein is CASSLDQGTYGYTF.

The chain joins TRBV6-1 to TRBJ2-7; 10 bases match TRBD1. Germline V gene lookup returns CDR1 MNHNS and CDR2 SASEGT. Trimming at V came to 7 bases and at J to 1 base, leaving 4 bases not matched to a gene. The CDR3 extends over 14 amino acids. The CDR3 loop reads CASTRDRGSYEQYF. CDR3 coding DNA: TGTGCCAGCACCAGGGACAGGGGTTCCTACGAGCAGTACTTC.

This chain connects TRBV29-1 to TRBJ2-5, with a possible D match to TRBD1 (6 bases). The CDR3 extends over 14 amino acids. The V gene lost 4 bases and the J gene lost 3 bases, with 15 bases spanning the gap. Germline V CDR1 and CDR2: SQVTM, ANQGSEA. CDR3 residues: CSVVGSDRKETQYF. The CDR3 DNA follows: TGCAGCGTTGTCGGTTCGGACAGAAAAGAGACCCAGTACTTC. The whole variable domain, filled in from reference TRBV29-1 and TRBJ2-5, reads SAVISQKPSRDICQRGTSLTIQCQVDSQVTMMFWYRQQPGQSLTLIATANQGSEATYESGFVIDKFPISRPNLTFSTLTVSNMSPEDSSIYLCSVVGSDRKETQYFGPGTRLLVL.

This clone has a single count. A far larger clone is off by one base, so a read error is likely. The gene calls are TRBV7-9 and TRBJ2-1, with D possibly matching TRBD2 (5 bases). Germline CDR1 and CDR2: SEHNR and FQNEAQ (reference sequence). The CDR3 length is 16 residues. Trimming cost V 1 base and J 2 bases, with 12 bases left between them. CDR3 loop: CASSLGGAAPYNEQFF. The CDR3 nucleotides read TGTGCCAGCAGCTTAGGAGGAGCGGCGCCCTACAATGAGCAGTTCTTC.

The chain uses TRBV7-3 and TRBJ2-1; D is perhaps TRBD2 (6 bases). CDR3 length equals 13 residues. V shed 4 bases and J shed 8 bases, with 12 bases lying between them. Germline V gene sequence: CDR1 SGHTA, CDR2 FQGTGA. CDR3 region: CASSSHWGDEQFF. In DNA form, the CDR3 reads TGTGCCAGCAGCTCACACTGGGGGGATGAGCAGTTCTTC.

The chain recombines TRBV28 with TRBJ2-7, with a weak D call TRBD1 (5 bases). The germline V gene has CDR1 MDHEN and CDR2 SYDVKM. This CDR3 has 11 amino acids. V shed 2 bases and J shed 10 bases, with 9 bases lying between them. The CDR3 region is CASSLQGRQYF. The CDR3 region has the DNA TGTGCCAGCAGTTTACAGGGTAGACAGTACTTC.

Points on this clone: A far larger clone is just one base off, so this is likely a read error. The rearrangement links TRBV30 to TRBJ2-5, with TRBD1 identical over 9 bases. The germline V gene encodes CDR1 GTSNPN and CDR2 SVGIG (reference sequence). CDR3 length equals 17 residues. The CDR3 is CAWSKGQGWTTQGTQYF. CDR3 bases: TGTGCCTGGAGTAAGGGACAGGGTTGGACAACTCAAGGGACCCAGTACTTC.